This TCR beta chain was retrieved from a study of shared T cell receptors in the human thymus. Data came from immunoSEQ multiplex PCR; TCRdb stores just in-frame clones and leaves some out. The repertoire holds 650,000 to 950,000 clones, with approximately 83% as singletons. Comments on this clone: The same CDR3 is also encoded by other DNA sequences in this sample.

In germline, CDR1 is SGHDN, CDR2 FVKESK. Trimming cost V 4 bases and J 8 bases, with 11 bases left between them. This CDR3 contains 12 residues. These same records also appear under a second study, on human thymus T cells.

The chain has TRBV14 and TRBJ1-2; D call uncertain. The sequence was obtained from a girl in the first two years of life with a congenital heart defect. Sequenced material: thymocytes. DNA for the CDR3: TGTGCCAGCAGCCGAGCGGGGTACGGCTACACCTTC. The encoded protein is CASSRAGYGYTF.